What follows are 16 T cell receptor beta chains derived from one specimen sequenced in a study of T cell clonality in common variable immunodeficiency. TCRdb's table, derived via immunoSEQ multiplex PCR, lists solely in-frame clones and lacks some. The table lists approximately 34,000 clones, with no singletons. Material: peripheral blood mononuclear cells. The receptors originated from a person aged 18 to 75 in good health.

This clone was seen at least ten times. The CDR3 end falls 3 residues outside the read, so it is completed with the germline J gene. The chain is built from TRBV29-1 and TRBJ2-5; D is perhaps TRBD2 (6 bases). Germline CDR1 and CDR2: SQVTM and ANQGSEA. The germline V and J ends were trimmed by 6 bases and 4 bases, with 21 bases remaining between them. The CDR3 sequence is 15 residues long. The sequenced part of the CDR3 DNA is TGCAGCGTGAGGGAGATGGGGGGTAGTAGAGAGACC. The encoded protein is CSVREMGGSRET. Given in full, the CDR3 is CSVREMGGSRETQYF. The variable domain in full, with the rest retrieved from reference TRBV29-1 and TRBJ2-5, is SAVISQKPSRDICQRGTSLTIQCQVDSQVTMMFWYRQQPGQSLTLIATANQGSEATYESGFVIDKFPISRPNLTFSTLTVSNMSPEDSSIYLCSVREMGGSRETQYFGPGTRLLVL.

This clone was observed many times. The CDR3 end lies 3 residues beyond the end of the read and is filled in from the germline J gene. V and J are TRBV7-2 and TRBJ1-4; D unclear. The germline gives CDR1 SGHTA, CDR2 FQGNSA. The CDR3 runs 13 residues. Between the trimmed V and J ends, which lost 3 bases and 9 bases, there was a span of 11 bases. CDR3 bases read: TGTGCCAGCAGCTTCGACCCCAGGAAAAAA. This encodes CASSFDPRKK. The full CDR3 reads CASSFDPRKKLFF.

This clone was seen many times. Read data end 3 residues before the CDR3 end; the end is taken from the germline J gene. This chain joins TRBV7-2 and TRBJ1-3; the match to TRBD1 covers 8 bases. Germline V gives CDR1 SGHTA, CDR2 FQGNSA. The CDR3 is 13 residues long. The chain's CDR3 is CASSFYTDRAIYF. CDR3 DNA, as far as it was read: TGTGCCAGCAGCTTCTACACGGACAGGGCT.

There are many counts of this clone. The CDR3 extends 3 residues past the end of the read, so its final part is completed from the germline J gene. The chain has TRBV11-2 and TRBJ2-7; no clear D gene. Germline CDR1 reads SGHAT; CDR2 reads FQNNGV. This CDR3 is 14 amino acids long. Trimming removed 0 bases at V and 3 bases at J, with 9 bases between. The covered CDR3 bases are TGTGCCAGCAGCTTAGACCCCCCCTTCTACGAG. Translation gives CASSLDPPFYE. The CDR3 reads in full as CASSLDPPFYEQYF.

At least ten counts were recorded for this clone. The junction departs from the called germline gene at one end, perhaps through a read error. The read terminates 3 residues ahead of where the CDR3 ends, so the germline J gene completes it. This sequence joins TRBV4-2 and TRBJ1-2; unclear D gene. Germline loops: CDR1 LGHNA, CDR2 YNFKEQ. This CDR3 has 15 residues. The sequenced part of the CDR3 DNA is TGCGCCAGCAGCCAAGATCGTGTAAGCTCTTATGGC. This gives the protein CASSQDRVSSYG. The full CDR3 is CASSQDRVSSYGYTF.

This clone was observed at least ten times. The read falls 3 residues short of the CDR3 end, and the missing part is taken from the germline J gene. V usage is TRBV11-2 and J usage is TRBJ1-5; D perhaps matches TRBD1 (5 bases). From germline, CDR1 is SGHAT and CDR2 FQNNGV. The CDR3 loop spans 14 amino acids. Trimming pared 0 bases from V and 2 bases from J, leaving 5 bases between. The CDR3 sequence is CASSLDRGNQPQHF. CDR3 bases read: TGTGCCAGCAGCTTAGACAGGGGCAATCAGCCC.

This clone was recorded at least ten times. The read halts 3 residues ahead of the CDR3 end, with the missing end drawn from the germline J gene. The V and J genes are TRBV6-1 and TRBJ1-2; D perhaps matches TRBD1 (5 bases). V lost 4 bases to trimming and J lost 3 bases, with 6 bases between them. The CDR3 consists of 12 residues. Looked up from germline, CDR1 is MNHNS and CDR2 is SASEGT. The part of the CDR3 DNA that was read is TGTGCCAGCAGTGCGGGGGACTATGGC. Translating gives CASSAGDYG. The full CDR3 protein is CASSAGDYGYTF.

For this clone: This could be a read error, since a much larger clone is one nucleotide away. From the germline J gene comes the end of the CDR3, since the read stops 3 residues before it. Other nucleotide sequences in the sample specify the same CDR3. The chain employs TRBV11-2 and TRBJ2-7; perhaps TRBD1 as D (6 bases). In germline, CDR1 is SGHAT, CDR2 FQNNGV. The CDR3 loop spans 14 amino acids. Here the CDR3 reads CASSSGTYSYEQYF. The sequenced CDR3 bases are TGCGCCAGCAGCTCGGGGACATATAGCTACGAG. Full variable domain (outside the CDR3, taken from reference TRBV11-2 and TRBJ2-7): EAGVAQSPRYKIIEKRQSVAFWCNPISGHATLYWYQQILGQGPKLLIQFQNNGVVDDSQLPKDRFSAERLKGVDSTLKIQPAKLEDSAVYLCASSSGTYSYEQYFGPGTRLTVT.

This clone was seen repeatedly, ten times or more. From the germline J gene comes the end of the CDR3, since the read stops 3 residues before it. The rearrangement links TRBV19 to TRBJ2-2; 7 bases are shared with TRBD2. This CDR3 comprises 14 residues. The V gene end was trimmed by 7 bases and the J gene end by 1 base; junction bases not matched to a gene: 3. Per germline, CDR1 LNHDA and CDR2 SQIVND (reference sequence). This chain's CDR3 is CASMAGVNTGELFF. CDR3 DNA (partial): TGTGCCAGTATGGCGGGGGTGAACACCGGGGAG.

This clone was picked up many times. The read comes to an end 3 residues before the CDR3 does, leaving the germline J gene to fill in the end. The chain combines TRBV6-1 with TRBJ1-5; possible D gene TRBD1, 6 bases. V was shortened by 4 bases and J by 5 bases, with 9 bases between the two germline ends. The germline V gene encodes CDR1 MNHNS and CDR2 SASEGT. The CDR3 is 13 amino acids. The CDR3 loop is CASSGTAYQPQHF. The part of the CDR3 DNA that was read is TGTGCCAGCAGTGGGACAGCTTATCAGCCC.

This clone was seen ten or more times. The missing CDR3 end, 3 residues past where the read stops, is filled in from the germline J gene. The V gene is TRBV20-1, the J gene TRBJ1-2; D perhaps matches TRBD1 (6 bases). V lost 0 bases and J lost 3, with 11 bases in between. The CDR3 is 14 amino acids. Germline V CDR1 and CDR2: DFQATT, SNEGSKA (reference sequence). The CDR3 loop reads CSARDIRTDYGYTF. Partial CDR3 DNA: TGCAGTGCTAGAGATATCCGGACAGACTATGGC.

In this sample, this clone turned up many times. The sequence runs out 3 residues before the end of the CDR3; the remainder is reconstructed from the germline J gene. The gene calls are TRBV28 and TRBJ1-2, with 7 positions matching TRBD1. In germline, CDR1 is MDHEN, CDR2 SYDVKM. V dropped 6 bases and J dropped 3; count of bases not matched to a gene: 4. The CDR3 sequence is 13 residues long. The CDR3 here is CASRQGPYYGYTF. The CDR3 DNA, read in part, is TGTGCCAGCAGACAGGGGCCATACTATGGC.

This clone was found many times. The CDR3 end is not reached by the read, which stops 3 residues before it; the germline J gene fills it in. The rearrangement joins TRBV30 to TRBJ1-5, with D perhaps TRBD1 (5 bases). Trimming left V 3 bases short and J 4 bases short, with 13 bases between. The CDR3 contains 14 residues. The V gene's germline CDR1 is GTSNPN and CDR2 SVGIG (reference sequence). The CDR3: CAWSWGTANQPQHF. CDR3 bases read: TGTGCCTGGAGCTGGGGCACGGCAAATCAGCCC. Based on the CDR3 plus reference TRBV30 and TRBJ1-5, the full variable domain is SQTIHQWPATLVQPVGSPLSLECTVEGTSNPNLYWYRQAAGRGLQLLFYSVGIGQISSEVPQNLSASRPQDRQFILSSKKLLLSDSGFYLCAWSWGTANQPQHFGDGTRLSIL.

This clone was counted many times. The read ends 3 residues before the CDR3 terminus; that terminus is restored from the germline J gene. The chain carries TRBV19 and TRBJ1-1, with a weak D call TRBD1 (5 bases). The germline CDR1 and CDR2 sequences are LNHDA and SQIVND (reference sequence). This CDR3 is 14 amino acids long. Trimming cost V 6 bases and J 1 base, with 12 bases left between them. The CDR3 here is CASRGQGANTEAFF. The DNA read from the CDR3 is TGTGCCAGTAGAGGTCAGGGAGCGAACACTGAA.

In this sample, this clone turned up many times. A junction boundary mismatches the germline segment, possibly from a read error. Read coverage stops 3 residues before the CDR3 terminus; the germline J gene supplies the remainder. This rearrangement joins TRBV4-2 to TRBJ1-4, with a weak D call TRBD1 (5 bases). The CDR3 sequence is 16 residues long. Germline lookup yields CDR1 LGHNA and CDR2 YNFKEQ. The CDR3 here is CASSPHQRGGWEKLFF. The sequenced CDR3 bases are TGCGCCAGCAGCCCACACCAGCGGGGCGGGTGGGAAAAA.

Ten or more counts support this clone. Coverage ceases 3 residues before the CDR3 finishes, and the germline J gene fills in the end. V gene TRBV20-1 combines with J gene TRBJ2-1; 10 bases line up with TRBD2. Germline values: CDR1 DFQATT, CDR2 SNEGSKA (reference sequence). V shed 3 bases, J shed 2 bases, and the junction held 13 bases outside the gene matches. The CDR3 is 18 residues long. The part of the CDR3 DNA that was read is TGCAGTGCTAGTGGCCTTCCGAGCGGGAGGGGCCCCTACAATGAG. It encodes CSASGLPSGRGPYNE. The whole CDR3 protein reads CSASGLPSGRGPYNEQFF.